Listed below are T cell receptor beta chains from one sample, sequenced in a study of blood T cell repertoires in COVID-19. The assay was immunoSEQ multiplex PCR, and TCRdb's table has in-frame clones only and misses some. Here the sample spans some 400,000 clones, approximately 86% being singletons. Specimen: peripheral blood. These receptors all come from a human donor in a cohort sampled during active COVID-19. CDR3s include the opening cysteine and the closing phenylalanine or tryptophan. The order of the fields is J gene, D gene, clone size, V gene, CDR3 DNA, CDR3 protein. The D gene is left open where the match is weak. Where a row states a size, it is once, few, many or the class of an expanded clone; other rows omit it.

J: TRBJ1-1
D: TRBD1
size: -
V: TRBV6-5
DNA: TGTGCCAGCAGTTACCTCGGGACAGCAAGTGAAGCTTTCTTT
CDR3: CASSYLGTASEAFF

J: TRBJ2-4
D: -
size: -
V: TRBV5-6
DNA: TGTGCCAGCAGCTCTATAAGGGGCAAAAACATTCAGTACTTC
CDR3: CASSSIRGKNIQYF

J: TRBJ2-3
D: -
size: -
V: TRBV7-7
DNA: TGTGCTAGCAGCTTAATTGGGGCGGATACGCAGTATTTT
CDR3: CASSLIGADTQYF

J: TRBJ2-5
D: -
size: -
V: TRBV11-2
DNA: TGTGCCAGCAGCATATTGGGACTGCAACGAGAGACCCAGTACTTC
CDR3: CASSILGLQRETQYF

J: TRBJ1-2
D: -
size: -
V: TRBV7-2
DNA: TGTGCCAGCAGCTTAGAAGTGGCAGAATCTGGCTACACCTTC
CDR3: CASSLEVAESGYTF

J: TRBJ2-3
D: -
size: -
V: TRBV4-1
DNA: TGCGCCAGCAGCCAATTCGTTGTCGCAGATACGCAGTATTTT
CDR3: CASSQFVVADTQYF

J: TRBJ2-3
D: -
size: once
V: TRBV30
DNA: TGTGCCTGGAGTTTGGGGGGGGCAGGGGGCACAGATACGCAGTATTTT
CDR3: CAWSLGGAGGTDTQYF

J: TRBJ2-1
D: TRBD2
size: -
V: TRBV9
DNA: TGTGCCAGCAGCGTAGCGGGGAGGGACAATGAGCAGTTCTTC
CDR3: CASSVAGRDNEQFF

J: TRBJ1-1
D: -
size: once
V: TRBV29-1
DNA: TGCAGCGCCGGGGGGGACGAGAACACTGAAGCTTTCTTT
CDR3: CSAGGDENTEAFF

J: TRBJ2-7
D: TRBD2
size: -
V: TRBV4-1
DNA: TGCGCCAGCAGCCAAGATTTTGCGCCTAGCGGGGCCCACCCCGAGCAGTACTTC
CDR3: CASSQDFAPSGAHPEQYF

J: TRBJ1-6
D: TRBD1
size: -
V: TRBV28
DNA: TGTGCCGTAGACAGGGGGGGCAATTCACCCCTCCACTTT
CDR3: CAVDRGGNSPLHF